This T cell receptor (beta chain) was found in a study of T cell responses to AZD1222 COVID-19 vaccine. Study findings and constraints: It was only a handful of AZD1222 recipients who were seropositive at baseline.

V lost 7 bases to trimming and J lost 5 bases, with 9 bases between them. The CDR3 consists of 12 residues. CDR1 is LNHDA and CDR2 is SQIVND in the germline V gene (reference sequence). In the case of this clone: Its antigen is currently unknown.

TCRdb's table, derived via immunoSEQ multiplex PCR, lists solely in-frame clones and lacks some. The table shows 90,000 to 100,000 clones, with 84% occurring only once. This TCR derives from an adult who received the AZD1222 COVID-19 vaccine. Here the sequenced sample was peripheral blood, taken 28 days after the second AZD1222 dose. The V gene is TRBV19, the J gene TRBJ1-5, with unresolved D. DNA of the CDR3: TGTGCCAGTAATGCAGGCGATCAGCCCCAGCATTTT. Translation: CASNAGDQPQHF.